Here is one TCR beta chain with its context. This sample was taken from a study of blood T cell repertoires in COVID-19. Study as a whole: The analysed material was cDNA or gDNA that came from T cells, B-cell-depleted T cells, or PBMCs.

Study processing details: Estimated nucleated cell counts came from reference gene primer amplification. Assay used: immunoSEQ multiplex PCR; TCRdb lists only in-frame clones, some missing. For V, J and clone size, that table is used; D and trimming come from the DNA. The sample has some 170,000 clones, about 80% seen once; the top ten hold roughly 19%. Germline trimming cut 3 bases from V and 2 bases from J; bases unmatched to any gene: 6. The CDR3 spans 15 residues. From germline, CDR1 is LNHDA and CDR2 SQIVND (reference sequence). V gene TRBV19 combines with J gene TRBJ1-1; 7 bases line up with TRBD1. The TCR originated in a woman of 80 years or more with acute or convalescent COVID-19. The sample taken for sequencing was peripheral blood. The CDR3 is CASSMGYRGNTEAFF. CDR3 sequence (DNA): TGTGCCAGTAGTATGGGATACAGGGGCAACACTGAAGCTTTCTTT.